This TCR beta chain came from a study of shared clonotypes between healthy human individuals. This clone has just one count. The antigen is unknown. Naive CD8 cells, CD45RO-negative and positively selected for CCR7, excluded terminally differentiated effector memory CD45RA+ cells. Study findings and constraints: Some naive CD4 clonotypes, roughly 5%, turned up in common across a handful of donors.

CDR3 length equals 16 residues. The V and J ends lost 1 base and 1 base, in that order; junction bases with no gene match: 8. The germline V gene has CDR1 SQVTM and CDR2 ANQGSEA. Each cell subset's genomic DNA was divided evenly among several immunoSEQ plates. Data came from immunoSEQ multiplex PCR; TCRdb stores just in-frame clones and leaves some out. The sample lists about 820,000 clones, 85% to 95% seen once, with around 24% in the top ten. The sample was naive CD8+ T cells sorted from blood. The sequence derives from a man under 40 in good health. The rearrangement uses TRBV29-1 and TRBJ1-1; 8 bases line up with TRBD1. The CDR3 loop reads CSVEGNLDRENTEAFF. CDR3 bases: TGCAGCGTTGAAGGAAATTTGGACAGGGAGAACACTGAAGCTTTCTTT.